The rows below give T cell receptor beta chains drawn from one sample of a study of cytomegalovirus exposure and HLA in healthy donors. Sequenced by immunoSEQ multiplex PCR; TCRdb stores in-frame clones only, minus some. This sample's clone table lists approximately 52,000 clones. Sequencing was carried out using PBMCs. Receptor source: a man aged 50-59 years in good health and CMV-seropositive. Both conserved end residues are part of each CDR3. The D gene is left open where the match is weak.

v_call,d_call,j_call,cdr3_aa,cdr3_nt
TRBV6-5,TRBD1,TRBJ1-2,CASKGAPYGYTF,TGTGCCAGCAAGGGGGCTCCCTATGGCTACACCTTC
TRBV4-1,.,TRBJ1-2,CASSQGGRQASGGYTF,TGCGCCAGCAGCCAAGGGGGCCGACAGGCATCGGGTGGCTACACCTTC
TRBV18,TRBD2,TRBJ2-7,CASSPTAGAYEQYF,TGTGCCAGCTCCCCCACGGCGGGGGCCTACGAGCAGTACTTC
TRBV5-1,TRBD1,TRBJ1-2,CASSLEPQGGGYTF,TGCGCCAGCAGCTTGGAACCACAGGGGGGAGGCTACACCTTC
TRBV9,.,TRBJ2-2,CASRKGVNTGELFF,TGTGCCAGCAGGAAAGGGGTGAACACCGGGGAGCTGTTTTTT
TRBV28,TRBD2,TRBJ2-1,CASTPRGTSIVHEQFF,TGTGCCAGCACCCCGAGAGGGACTAGCATTGTACATGAGCAGTTCTTC
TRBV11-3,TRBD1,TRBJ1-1,CASSPGTGVATEAFF,TGTGCCAGCAGCCCCGGGACAGGGGTGGCCACTGAAGCTTTCTTT
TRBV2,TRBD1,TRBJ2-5,CASSEITGAAQYF,TGTGCCAGCAGTGAAATCACAGGGGCGGCCCAGTACTTC
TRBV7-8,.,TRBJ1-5,CASSLHNNQPQHF,TGTGCCAGCAGCTTACACAATAATCAGCCCCAGCATTTT
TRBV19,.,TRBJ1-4,CASTQGGNEKLFF,TGTGCCAGTACCCAAGGGGGTAATGAAAAACTGTTTTTT
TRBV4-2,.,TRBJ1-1,CASSQDGGGIGGAEAFF,TGTGCCAGCAGCCAAGATGGGGGGGGGATTGGAGGAGCTGAAGCTTTCTTT
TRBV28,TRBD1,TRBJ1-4,CASSGGQGGEKLFF,TGTGCCAGCAGTGGGGGACAGGGCGGGGAAAAACTGTTTTTT
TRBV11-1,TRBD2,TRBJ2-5,CASSRRSGGYQETQYF,TGTGCCAGCAGCAGACGTAGCGGGGGATATCAAGAGACCCAGTACTTC
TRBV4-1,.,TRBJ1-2,CASSQGGGWDYGYTF,TGCGCCAGCAGCCAAGGTGGGGGCTGGGACTATGGCTACACCTTC
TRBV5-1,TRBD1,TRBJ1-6,CASSGVGTGNSPLHF,TGCGCCAGCAGTGGGGTGGGGACAGGTAATTCACCCCTCCACTTT
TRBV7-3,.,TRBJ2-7,CASSQLGAGYEQYF,TGTGCCAGCAGCCAACTAGGAGCGGGCTACGAGCAGTACTTC
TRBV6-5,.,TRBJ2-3,CASRQGGGTGDTQYF,TGTGCCAGTCGGCAGGGGGGCGGCACGGGGGATACGCAGTATTTT
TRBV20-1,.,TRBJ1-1,CSARGGAEAFF,TGCAGTGCTAGGGGGGGGGCTGAAGCTTTCTTT
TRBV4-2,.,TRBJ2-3,CASSQEGGRGGTDTQYF,TGTGCCAGCAGCCAAGAAGGGGGGCGGGGAGGGACAGATACGCAGTATTTT
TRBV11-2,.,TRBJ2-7,CASSFPRDYEQYF,TGTGCCAGCAGCTTCCCCAGGGACTACGAGCAGTACTTC
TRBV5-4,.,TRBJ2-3,CASSSQGRRTDTQYF,TGTGCCAGCAGCTCACAGGGGAGGAGGACAGATACGCAGTATTTT
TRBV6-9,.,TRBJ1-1,CASIPGSDTEAFF,TGTGCCAGCATCCCCGGGTCGGACACTGAAGCTTTCTTT
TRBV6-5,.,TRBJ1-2,CASSDGVTNYGYTF,TGTGCCAGCAGTGACGGAGTCACTAACTATGGCTACACCTTC
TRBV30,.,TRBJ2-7,CAWTRGISSYEQYF,TGTGCCTGGACCCGGGGGATATCGTCCTACGAGCAGTACTTC
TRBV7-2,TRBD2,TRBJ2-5,CASSLAGLAGGETQYF,TGTGCCAGCAGCTTAGCGGGACTAGCGGGGGGCGAGACCCAGTACTTC
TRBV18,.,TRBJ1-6,CASSPQVISYNSPLHF,TGTGCCAGCTCACCGCAGGTGATCTCCTATAATTCACCCCTCCACTTT
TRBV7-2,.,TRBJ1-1,CASSAVGGNTEAFF,TGTGCCAGCAGTGCGGTGGGTGGGAACACTGAAGCTTTCTTT
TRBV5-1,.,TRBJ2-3,CASSPRTSTDTQYF,TGCGCCAGCAGCCCCCGGACTAGCACAGATACGCAGTATTTT
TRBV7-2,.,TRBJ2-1,CASSFRGNYNEQFF,TGTGCCAGCAGCTTTCGCGGGAACTACAATGAGCAGTTCTTC
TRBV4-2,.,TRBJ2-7,CASSQDLVGLAAYEQYF,TGTGCCAGCAGCCAAGATCTCGTCGGACTGGCCGCCTACGAGCAGTACTTC
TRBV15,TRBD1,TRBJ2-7,CATSKPGQGTGEQYF,TGTGCCACCAGCAAACCGGGACAGGGAACGGGTGAGCAGTACTTC
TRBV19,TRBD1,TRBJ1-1,CASSVKDDRVWFNTEAFF,TGTGCCAGTAGTGTAAAAGACGACAGGGTATGGTTTAACACTGAAGCTTTCTTT
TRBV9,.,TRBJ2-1,CASSVQGVSYNEQFF,TGTGCCAGCAGCGTACAGGGCGTATCCTACAATGAGCAGTTCTTC
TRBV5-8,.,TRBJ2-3,CASSLGQRGPDTQYF,TGTGCCAGCAGTTTGGGACAGCGGGGCCCAGATACGCAGTATTTT
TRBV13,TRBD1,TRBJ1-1,CASSPRGVTGETEAFF,TGTGCCAGCAGCCCGAGGGGGGTGACAGGGGAAACTGAAGCTTTCTTT
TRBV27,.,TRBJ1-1,CASSFTRNTEAFF,TGTGCCAGCAGTTTCACCAGGAACACTGAAGCTTTCTTT
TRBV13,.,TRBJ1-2,CASSLPYGHTYGYTF,TGTGCCAGCAGCTTACCCTATGGACATACCTATGGCTACACCTTC
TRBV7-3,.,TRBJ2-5,CASSLGHQETQYF,TGTGCCAGCAGCTTAGGCCACCAAGAGACCCAGTACTTC
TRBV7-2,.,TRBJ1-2,CASSLGGVNYGYTF,TGTGCCAGCAGCCTTGGAGGAGTTAACTATGGCTACACCTTC
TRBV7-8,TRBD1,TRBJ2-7,CASSSTGEPYEQYF,TGTGCCAGCAGCTCGACAGGGGAACCCTACGAGCAGTACTTC